This TCR beta chain was profiled in a study of Graves' ophthalmopathy and Graves' hyperthyroidism. Broader study findings: The model predicted progression of ophthalmopathy with a sensitivity of roughly 65%, and its specificity was roughly 72%.

V lost 5 bases and J lost 5, with 13 bases in between. CDR3 size: 14 residues. The TCR beta CDR3 regions underwent amplification from RNA transcripts. First-round RT-PCR with HTBI primers preceded a second-round multiplex PCR. TCRdb used MiXCR to reprocess the multiplex PCR reads, holding one entry per CDR3 protein. Among over a million distinct CDR3 sequences, 35% to 40% were seen once, and the ten largest hold 11%. The hyperthyroidism patients, aged 18 to 65, had been newly diagnosed, with under 2 months' duration. This clonotype was seen many times. The antigen is undetermined. This clonotype originated in an adult man with Graves' hyperthyroidism. The chain joins TRBV12-3 or TRBV12-4 to TRBJ1-5; possible D gene TRBD1, 6 bases. The specimen sequenced was peripheral blood or thyroid tissue (not recorded which). CDR3 coding DNA: TGTGCCAGCAGTCTCTGGACAGTGGATCAGCCCCAGCATTTT. It specifies CASSLWTVDQPQHF.